The sequence of this T cell receptor beta chain was determined in a study of shared T cell receptors in the human thymus. TCRdb's table, derived via immunoSEQ multiplex PCR, lists solely in-frame clones and lacks some. The data contain hundreds of thousands of clones, around 87% of them singletons. Germline-derived CDR1 and CDR2 are SQVTM and ANQGSEA. CDR3 length: 12 residues. V trimming: 7 bases; J trimming: 3 bases; junction bases outside the gene matches: 5. In addition, the sample was reused for a study of human thymus T cells.

The sequencing sample was made of thymocytes. The chain is built from TRBV29-1 and TRBJ2-7, with TRBD1 identical over 8 bases. The TCR was taken from a boy less than two years old with a congenital heart defect. In DNA, the CDR3 is TGCAGCGGACGGACAGGGAGCTACGAGCAGTACTTC. This translates into CSGRTGSYEQYF.